Below, 8 T cell receptor beta chains from the same sample are listed, as sequenced in a study of beta chain features in type 1 diabetes. Expressed TCRB transcripts were sequenced because the entire RNA isolate underwent reverse transcription. Using immunoSEQ multiplex PCR, the repertoire was profiled, and TCRdb retains in-frame clones only, with some absent. The sample has approximately 200,000 clones; over 8.5% are singletons. Sequenced: naive CD4+ T cells from blood. These receptors were collected from a woman between 18 and 29 years old in good health.

The genes are TRBV6-1 and TRBJ2-7; D unclear. The germline CDR1 and CDR2 sequences are MNHNS and SASEGT. V shed 8 bases and J shed 0 bases, with 11 bases lying between them. The CDR3 sequence is 13 residues long. CDR3 loop: CASLPDNSYEQYF. The CDR3 bases are TGTGCCAGCCTCCCTGACAACTCCTACGAGCAGTACTTC.

The chain combines TRBV7-9 with TRBJ1-5; a weak D match, TRBD1 (6 bases). This CDR3 contains 15 residues. Germline CDR1 is SEHNR and CDR2 is FQNEAQ (reference sequence). V dropped 1 base and J dropped 5 bases, with 12 bases sitting between them. CDR3 loop: CASSLGDRSDQPQHF. The CDR3 region has the DNA TGTGCCAGCAGCTTAGGCGACAGGAGCGATCAGCCCCAGCATTTT.

The V gene is TRBV29-1, the J gene TRBJ2-1; D is unresolved. The V end was cut by 0 bases, the J end by 1 base, with 16 bases between. Germline lookup yields CDR1 SQVTM and CDR2 ANQGSEA. The CDR3 covers 17 residues. The CDR3 sequence is CSVEDGPASGSYNEQFF. The DNA for the CDR3 is TGCAGCGTTGAAGATGGTCCTGCGTCCGGGTCCTACAATGAGCAGTTCTTC.

This clone was seen a handful of times. This chain connects TRBV7-6 to TRBJ1-1; TRBD1 might be the D (5 bases). CDR1 is SGHVS and CDR2 is FNYEAQ in the germline V gene. Trimming pared 2 bases from V and 0 bases from J, leaving 16 bases between. The CDR3 contains 17 residues. In DNA form, the CDR3 reads TGTGCCAGCAGCTTATTGTCGCGCGGGACTTTGAACACTGAAGCTTTCTTT. Amino acids: CASSLLSRGTLNTEAFF. The complete variable domain, with remaining parts taken from reference TRBV7-6 and TRBJ1-1, reads GAGVSQSPRYKVTKRGQDVALRCDPISGHVSLYWYRQALGQGPEFLTYFNYEAQQDKSGLPNDRFSAERPEGSISTLTIQRTEQRDSAMYRCASSLLSRGTLNTEAFFGQGTRLTVV.

The J gene is TRBJ2-7, the V gene TRBV5-4, with D possibly being TRBD1 (5 bases). Germline CDR1 reads SGHNT; CDR2 reads YYREEE (reference sequence). V lost 1 base and J 3 bases, leaving 11 bases between the germline ends. This CDR3 spans 14 amino acids. The CDR3 is CASSLTRQSYEQYF. The CDR3 DNA sequence: TGTGCCAGCAGCTTGACGAGACAGAGCTACGAGCAGTACTTC.

This chain joins TRBV11-2 and TRBJ1-1; no reliable D call. This CDR3 has 13 amino acids. Germline V gene sequence: CDR1 SGHAT, CDR2 FQNNGV. V lost 7 bases and J lost 4, with 13 bases in between. CDR3 protein: CASTLRGGTEAFF. Here the CDR3 DNA reads TGTGCCAGCACTCTAAGAGGTGGCACTGAAGCTTTCTTT. The full variable domain, completed using reference TRBV11-2 and TRBJ1-1, is EAGVAQSPRYKIIEKRQSVAFWCNPISGHATLYWYQQILGQGPKLLIQFQNNGVVDDSQLPKDRFSAERLKGVDSTLKIQPAKLEDSAVYLCASTLRGGTEAFFGQGTRLTVV.

The V gene is TRBV5-4, the J gene TRBJ1-2; TRBD1 agrees at 9 bases. This CDR3 is built from 14 residues. CDR1 and CDR2 from the germline V gene are SGHNT and YYREEE (reference sequence). The trim removed 5 bases at V and 2 bases at J, leaving 4 bases unmatched. CDR3 amino acids: CASSSDRGNYGYTF. The CDR3 DNA is TGTGCCAGCAGTTCGGACAGGGGCAACTATGGCTACACCTTC. Drawing the rest from reference TRBV5-4 and TRBJ1-2, the complete variable domain is ETGVTQSPTHLIKTRGQQVTLRCSSQSGHNTVSWYQQALGQGPQFIFQYYREEENGRGNFPPRFSGLQFPNYSSELNVNALELDDSALYLCASSSDRGNYGYTFGSGTRLTVV.

V is TRBV6-6 and J is TRBJ2-2; 8 bases map to TRBD2. Germline CDR1 is MNHNY and CDR2 is SVGAGI (reference sequence). The CDR3 is 15 amino acids. The junction had 9 bases not matched to a gene; V was cut back by 5 bases and J by 7 bases. The CDR3 loop reads CASSTKTGRDGELFF. In nucleotides, the CDR3 is TGTGCCAGCAGTACTAAAACCGGGAGGGACGGGGAGCTGTTTTTT.